One and the same sample provided the 21 T cell receptor beta chains below, sequenced in a study of beta chain features in type 1 diabetes. The investigators reverse transcribed all of the isolated RNA, so they sequenced expressed TCRB transcripts. Sequencing was performed with immunoSEQ multiplex PCR; in TCRdb, only in-frame clones are kept and a portion is missing. The table shows 450,000 to 550,000 clones, with 25% to 35% occurring only once. What was sequenced was naive CD4+ T cells from blood. The receptors originated from a man between 18 and 35 years old in good health.

The chain recombines TRBV29-1 with TRBJ2-7; 11 bases agree with TRBD1. The CDR3 totals 12 residues. Germline CDR1 reads SQVTM; CDR2 reads ANQGSEA. J lost 5 bases, V lost 7 bases, and 4 bases had no gene match. CDR3 sequence: CSAGQGADEQYF. The CDR3 DNA follows: TGCAGCGCTGGACAGGGGGCGGACGAGCAGTACTTC.

This clone was seen only once. CDR3 protein: CASSLALAGGYYEQYF. CDR3 DNA sequence: TGTGCCAGCAGCTTAGCTCTAGCGGGAGGGTACTACGAGCAGTACTTC. V gene TRBV7-2 combines with J gene TRBJ2-7, with 12 nucleotides matching TRBD2. The germline gives CDR1 SGHTA, CDR2 FQGNSA. V gave up 0 bases and J gave up 3 bases; unmatched junction bases: 3. The CDR3 contains 16 residues.

The chain joins TRBV19 to TRBJ2-3; tentatively, D is TRBD1 or TRBD2 (5 bases each). V was clipped by 4 bases and J by 3 bases, with 23 bases between them. The CDR3 runs 18 residues. Germline CDR1 and CDR2: LNHDA and SQIVND (reference sequence). The CDR3 nucleotides read TGTGCCAGTAGTACTCGGGACGCCCAGGTTTCGAGAACAGATACGCAGTATTTT. It translates to CASSTRDAQVSRTDTQYF.

In this sample, this clone turned up a few times. The chain links TRBV30 to TRBJ2-7; no clear D. In germline, CDR1 is GTSNPN, CDR2 SVGIG (reference sequence). The CDR3 is made up of 13 amino acids. The V end was cut by 4 bases, the J end by 0 bases, with 10 bases between. The CDR3 sequence: CAWKVDISYEQYF. The CDR3 DNA reads as TGTGCCTGGAAGGTGGATATCTCCTACGAGCAGTACTTC.

This clone has a handful of counts. The J gene is TRBJ2-3, the V gene TRBV5-4; D unclear. CDR3 length: 13 residues. Germline lookup yields CDR1 SGHNT and CDR2 YYREEE (reference sequence). Trimming cost V 0 bases and J 7 bases, with 9 bases left between them. CDR3 amino acids: CASSLVGGNTQYF. The CDR3 nucleotides read TGTGCCAGCAGCTTGGTGGGCGGCAATACGCAGTATTTT.

This clone occurred a few times. V and J are TRBV30 and TRBJ1-1; D remains unclear. V lost 3 bases and J 3 bases, leaving 17 bases between the germline ends. This CDR3 has 15 residues. Germline lookup yields CDR1 GTSNPN and CDR2 SVGIG (reference sequence). The CDR3 reads CAWSTRKGGDTEAFF. CDR3 nucleotide sequence: TGTGCCTGGAGCACTCGAAAGGGAGGAGACACTGAAGCTTTCTTT.

In its sample, this clone was seen a few times. This chain uses TRBV10-3 with TRBJ1-5, with D unresolved. Trimming took 0 bases from V and 3 from J, leaving 9 bases between them. This CDR3 has 15 amino acids. Germline CDR1 is ENHRY and CDR2 is SYGVKD. The CDR3 is CAISESSQANQPQHF. CDR3 coding DNA: TGTGCCATCAGTGAGTCGAGCCAGGCCAATCAGCCCCAGCATTTT.

J is TRBJ2-7 and V is TRBV7-3; no definite D call. Between the trimmed V and J ends, which lost 3 bases and 0 bases, there was a span of 3 bases. The length of the CDR3 is 12 residues. Germline lookup yields CDR1 SGHTA and CDR2 FQGTGA. CDR3 DNA: TGTGCCAGCAGCTTGAGCTCCTACGAGCAGTACTTC. It translates to CASSLSSYEQYF.

This chain joins TRBV13 and TRBJ2-2; D possibly corresponds to TRBD1 (5 bases). The germline V and J ends were trimmed by 5 bases and 2 bases, with 12 bases remaining between them. The CDR3 runs to 15 residues. Germline V lookup: CDR1 PRHDT, CDR2 FYEKMQ (reference sequence). In DNA, the CDR3 is TGTGCCAGCAGCACCCGACAGAAAAACACCGGGGAGCTGTTTTTT. Translating it yields CASSTRQKNTGELFF.

This clone appeared a few times. This rearrangement joins TRBV5-4 to TRBJ2-6, with D perhaps TRBD1 or TRBD2 (5 bases each). This CDR3 is built from 13 residues. The V gene's germline CDR1 is SGHNT and CDR2 YYREEE (reference sequence). V was cut by 9 bases and J by 3 bases, with 10 bases left in between. The CDR3 spells CAIGGYGANVLTF. DNA for the CDR3: TGTGCCATTGGGGGTTATGGGGCCAACGTCCTGACTTTC. The whole variable domain, filled in from reference TRBV5-4 and TRBJ2-6, reads ETGVTQSPTHLIKTRGQQVTLRCSSQSGHNTVSWYQQALGQGPQFIFQYYREEENGRGNFPPRFSGLQFPNYSSELNVNALELDDSALYLCAIGGYGANVLTFGAGSRLTVL.

J is TRBJ2-2 and V is TRBV30; 9 positions agree with TRBD1. This CDR3 comprises 19 residues. CDR1 is GTSNPN and CDR2 is SVGIG in the germline V gene (reference sequence). V shed 0 bases, J shed 3 bases, and the junction held 14 bases outside the gene matches. DNA of the CDR3: TGTGCCTGGAGTGTAAGGGGACAGGGTCTTCGCTTTTACACCGGGGAGCTGTTTTTT. Residues: CAWSVRGQGLRFYTGELFF.

The chain links TRBV2 to TRBJ1-5; no clear D gene. CDR1 is SNHLY and CDR2 is FYNNEI in the germline V gene. V was shortened by 6 bases and J by 6 bases, with 15 bases between the two germline ends. CDR3 size: 14 residues. CDR3 loop: CASRQRTSIQPQHF. CDR3 DNA: TGTGCCAGCAGACAACGGACGAGTATTCAGCCCCAGCATTTT.

V gene TRBV14 combines with J gene TRBJ2-3, with 9 bases identical to TRBD2. There are 17 residues in the CDR3. With 1 base clipped from V and 1 base from J, the junction kept 6 bases outside the gene matches. The germline V gene encodes CDR1 SGHDN and CDR2 FVKESK. Here the CDR3 reads CASSQVRRTSGTDTQYF. DNA for the CDR3: TGTGCCAGCAGCCAAGTCCGGAGGACTAGCGGCACAGATACGCAGTATTTT.

The genes are TRBV27 and TRBJ2-1, with unresolved D. Germline V gives CDR1 MNHEY, CDR2 SMNVEV (reference sequence). The CDR3 has 14 residues. Trimming left V 6 bases short and J 8 bases short, with 17 bases between. The CDR3 DNA sequence: TGTGCCAGCAGGCCGGGCCTGCGTGCGGATGAGCAGTTCTTC. Residues: CASRPGLRADEQFF.

J is TRBJ2-1 and V is TRBV28; D is unresolved. Per germline, CDR1 MDHEN and CDR2 SYDVKM. Trimming took off 4 bases at V and 4 bases at J, with 11 bases between the two ends. This CDR3 region has 14 residues. CDR3 region: CASSSRLLYNEQFF. The DNA for the CDR3 is TGTGCCAGCAGTTCCAGGCTACTTTACAATGAGCAGTTCTTC.

Only a few counts were recorded for this clone. J is TRBJ1-2 and V is TRBV6-1; tentatively, D is TRBD1 (6 bases). The CDR3 totals 14 residues. Germline V gives CDR1 MNHNS, CDR2 SASEGT. The germline V and J ends were trimmed by 0 bases and 2 bases, with 7 bases remaining between them. The CDR3 DNA reads as TGTGCCAGCAGTGAAGCCGACAGGAACTATGGCTACACCTTC. This translates into CASSEADRNYGYTF.

This chain links TRBV4-3 with TRBJ2-7; the match to TRBD1 covers 8 bases. J lost 1 base, V lost 4 bases, and 9 bases had no gene match. CDR3 length: 16 residues. Germline values: CDR1 LGHNA, CDR2 YSLEER. CDR3 loop: CASSRTDRATSYEQYF. The CDR3 nucleotides read TGCGCCAGCAGCCGCACGGACAGGGCTACGTCCTACGAGCAGTACTTC.

This CDR3 reads CASSPPGQLYGYTF. The CDR3 DNA sequence: TGTGCCAGCAGCCCCCCTGGGCAGCTCTATGGCTACACCTTC. The V and J genes are TRBV9 and TRBJ1-2; unclear D gene. With 4 bases removed from V and 4 bases from J, the gap between germline ends came to 14 bases. Looked up from germline, CDR1 is SGDLS and CDR2 is YYNGEE. This CDR3 is built from 14 residues. Full variable domain (remainder filled in from reference TRBV9 and TRBJ1-2): DSGVTQTPKHLITATGQRVTLRCSPRSGDLSVYWYQQSLDQGLQFLIQYYNGEERAKGNILERFSAQQFPDLHSELNLSSLELGDSALYFCASSPPGQLYGYTFGSGTRLTVV.

This clone occurred a few times. The chain uses TRBV2 and TRBJ2-7; 10 nucleotides match TRBD2. Germline V CDR1 and CDR2: SNHLY, FYNNEI. The CDR3 totals 14 residues. V shed 6 bases, J shed 6 bases, and the junction held 8 bases outside the gene matches. CDR3 protein: CASRDLAGVGEQYF. The CDR3 DNA reads as TGTGCCAGCAGAGACCTAGCGGGAGTCGGCGAGCAGTACTTC.

V is TRBV2 and J is TRBJ1-1; no firm D call. The V and J ends lost 3 bases and 3 bases respectively, with 11 bases between them. Looked up from germline, CDR1 is SNHLY and CDR2 is FYNNEI. The CDR3 totals 14 residues. In DNA form, the CDR3 reads TGTGCCAGCAGTGATGCAGCAGGAGACACTGAAGCTTTCTTT. This translates into CASSDAAGDTEAFF. Using reference TRBV2 and TRBJ1-1 for the parts outside the CDR3, the full variable domain is EPEVTQTPSHQVTQMGQEVILRCVPISNHLYFYWYRQILGQKVEFLVSFYNNEISEKSEIFDDQFSVERPDGSNFTLKIRSTKLEDSAMYFCASSDAAGDTEAFFGQGTRLTVV.

In this sample, this clone turned up a few times. Different DNA sequences within this sample yield the same CDR3. The V and J genes are TRBV6-5 and TRBJ2-3; a possible D gene is TRBD1 (6 bases). The germline V and J ends were trimmed by 6 bases and 3 bases, with 10 bases remaining between them. This CDR3 is 13 amino acids long. Germline V gene data show CDR1 as MNHEY and CDR2 as SVGAGI. The CDR3 region has the DNA TGTGCCAGCAGGGAAACAGGGACAGATACGCAGTATTTT. It encodes CASRETGTDTQYF.